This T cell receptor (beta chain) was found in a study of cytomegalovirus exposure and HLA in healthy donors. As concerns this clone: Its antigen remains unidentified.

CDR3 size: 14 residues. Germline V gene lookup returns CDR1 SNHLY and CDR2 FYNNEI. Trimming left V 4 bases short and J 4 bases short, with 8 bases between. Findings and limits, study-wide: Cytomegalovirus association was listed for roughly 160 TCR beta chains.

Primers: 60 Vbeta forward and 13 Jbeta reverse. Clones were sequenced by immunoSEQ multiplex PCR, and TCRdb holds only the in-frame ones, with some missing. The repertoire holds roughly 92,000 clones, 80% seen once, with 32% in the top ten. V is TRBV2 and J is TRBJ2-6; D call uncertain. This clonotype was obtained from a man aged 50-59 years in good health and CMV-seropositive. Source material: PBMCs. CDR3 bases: TGTGCCAGCAGTGTGATCCGGGGGGCCAACGTCCTGACTTTC. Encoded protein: CASSVIRGANVLTF.